The present T cell receptor beta chain was sequenced within a study of identical twins. This clonotype turned up a few times. Its antigen is undetermined. One junction end does not reproduce the germline sequence, and a read error may be involved. Looked up from germline, CDR1 is DFQATT and CDR2 is SNEGSKA (reference sequence). The CDR3 is made up of 15 amino acids. Points from the study as a whole: Whereas memory repertoires showed no such difference, abundant cord blood beta clonotypes carried fewer insertions.

cDNA carried unique molecular identifiers, and a universal primer site was added by template switching. TCRdb redid the calling of the 5' RACE reads with MiXCR, one entry per CDR3 protein. The table records fewer than 450,000 distinct CDR3 sequences, 9% of them present only once. The chain carries TRBV20-1 and TRBJ2-1, with 9 bases identical to TRBD2. This sequence was found in a woman between 45 and 65 years old in good health. The sequenced sample was naive T cells sorted from blood. CDR3 sequence reads: CSARDSGRPYNEHFF. Here the CDR3 DNA reads TGCAGTGCTAGAGATAGCGGGAGACCCTACAATGAGCATTTCTTC.